The TCR beta chain under discussion was sequenced for a study of beta chain features in type 1 diabetes. Every isolated RNA sample was fully reverse transcribed, so sequencing captured expressed TCRB transcripts. Using immunoSEQ multiplex PCR, the repertoire was profiled, and TCRdb retains in-frame clones only, with some absent. There are roughly 150,000 clones in the sample; around 8.6% occur only once, and around 0.5% lies in the top ten. General observations from the study: Fewer junction insertions and more nucleotide deletions appeared in type 1 diabetes patients. Significant though moderate, a shortening of TCRB CDR3s appeared in all four CD4+ subsets of Type 1 diabetes patients.

Germline assignment: CDR1 MDHEN and CDR2 SYDVKM. This CDR3 is built from 13 residues. J was trimmed by 4 bases and V by 4 bases; bases with no gene match: 1. A CD45RO/CCR7/CD25/CD127/CD95/CD27 panel sorted naive, central memory, regulatory and stem cell-like memory CD4+ cells. This clone was observed a handful of times. Antigen specificity is unknown. Sequences were obtained from central memory CD4+ T cells from blood. The clonotype originates from a woman between 18 and 30 years old with type 1 diabetes. The J gene is TRBJ1-2, the V gene TRBV28, with 9 nucleotides matching TRBD1. The CDR3 region has the DNA TGTGCCAGCAGTTGGGGACAGGGCTATGGCTACACCTTC. Protein sequence: CASSWGQGYGYTF.